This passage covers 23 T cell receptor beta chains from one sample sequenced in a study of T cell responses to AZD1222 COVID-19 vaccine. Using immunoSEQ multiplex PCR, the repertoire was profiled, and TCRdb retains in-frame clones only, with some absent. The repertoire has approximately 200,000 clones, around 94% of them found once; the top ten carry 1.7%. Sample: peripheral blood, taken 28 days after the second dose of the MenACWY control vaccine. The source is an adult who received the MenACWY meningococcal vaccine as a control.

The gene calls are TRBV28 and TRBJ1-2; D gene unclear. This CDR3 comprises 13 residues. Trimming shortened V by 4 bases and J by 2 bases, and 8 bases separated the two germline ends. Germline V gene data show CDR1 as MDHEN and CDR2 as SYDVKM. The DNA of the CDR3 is TGTGCCAGCAGTTCCCAAGGAAACTATGGCTACACCTTC. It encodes CASSSQGNYGYTF.

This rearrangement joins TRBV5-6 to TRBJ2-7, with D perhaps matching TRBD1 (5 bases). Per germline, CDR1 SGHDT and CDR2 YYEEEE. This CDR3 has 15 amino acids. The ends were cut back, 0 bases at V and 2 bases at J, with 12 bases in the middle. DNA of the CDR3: TGTGCCAGCAGCTTGGCGGTCCAGGGTGCCTACGAGCAGTACTTC. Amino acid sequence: CASSLAVQGAYEQYF.

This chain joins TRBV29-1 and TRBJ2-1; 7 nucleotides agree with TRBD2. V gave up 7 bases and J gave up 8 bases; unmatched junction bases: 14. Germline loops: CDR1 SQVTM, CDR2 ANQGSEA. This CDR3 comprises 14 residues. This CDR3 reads CSARAGPRADEQFF. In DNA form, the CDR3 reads TGCAGCGCCCGAGCGGGGCCGCGGGCTGATGAGCAGTTCTTC.

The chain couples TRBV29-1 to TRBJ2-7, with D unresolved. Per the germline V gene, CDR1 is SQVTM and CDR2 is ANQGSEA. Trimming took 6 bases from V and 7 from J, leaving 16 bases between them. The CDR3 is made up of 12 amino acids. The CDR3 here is CSVSGPPGEQYF. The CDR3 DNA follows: TGCAGCGTATCCGGGCCTCCCGGGGAGCAGTACTTC.

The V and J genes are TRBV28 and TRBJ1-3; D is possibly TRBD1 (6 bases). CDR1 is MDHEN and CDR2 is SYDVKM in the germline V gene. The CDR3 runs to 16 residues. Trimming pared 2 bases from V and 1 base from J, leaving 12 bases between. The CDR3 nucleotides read TGTGCCAGCAGTTTACGAGGACAGACATCTGGAAACACCATATATTTT. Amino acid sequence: CASSLRGQTSGNTIYF.

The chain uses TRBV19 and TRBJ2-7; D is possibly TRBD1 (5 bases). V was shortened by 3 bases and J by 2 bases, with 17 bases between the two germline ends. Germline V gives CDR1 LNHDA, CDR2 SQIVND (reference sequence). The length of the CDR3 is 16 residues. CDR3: CASSIDGRQGPYEQYF. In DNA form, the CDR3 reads TGTGCCAGTAGTATCGATGGTCGGCAGGGTCCCTACGAGCAGTACTTC.

The CDR3 here is CASSTTSLTSYEQYF. The CDR3 nucleotides read TGCGCCAGCAGCACTACTAGTTTAACCTCCTACGAGCAGTACTTC. The chain employs TRBV5-1 and TRBJ2-7; weak D call: TRBD2 (5 bases). CDR1 and CDR2 from the germline V gene are SGHRS and YFSETQ. V gave up 4 bases and J gave up 0 bases, with 14 bases separating them. This CDR3 is built from 15 residues.

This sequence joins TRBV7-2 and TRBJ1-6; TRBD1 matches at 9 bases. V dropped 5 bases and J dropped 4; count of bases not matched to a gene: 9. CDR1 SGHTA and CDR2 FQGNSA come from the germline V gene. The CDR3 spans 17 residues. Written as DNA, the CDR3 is TGTGCCAGCAGCCCTACCCGGACAGGGGTATATAATTCACCCCTCCACTTT. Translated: CASSPTRTGVYNSPLHF.

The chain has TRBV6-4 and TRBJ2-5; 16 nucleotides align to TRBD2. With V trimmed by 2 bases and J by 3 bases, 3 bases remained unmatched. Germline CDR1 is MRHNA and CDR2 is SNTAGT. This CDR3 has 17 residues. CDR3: CASSDGTSGRAKETQYF. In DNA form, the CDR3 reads TGTGCCAGCAGTGACGGGACTAGCGGGAGGGCCAAAGAGACCCAGTACTTC.

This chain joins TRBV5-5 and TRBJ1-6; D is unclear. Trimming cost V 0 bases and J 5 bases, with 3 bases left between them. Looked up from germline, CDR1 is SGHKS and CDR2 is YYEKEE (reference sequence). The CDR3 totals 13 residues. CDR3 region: CASSLGNNSPLHF. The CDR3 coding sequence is TGTGCCAGCAGCTTGGGAAATAATTCACCCCTCCACTTT.

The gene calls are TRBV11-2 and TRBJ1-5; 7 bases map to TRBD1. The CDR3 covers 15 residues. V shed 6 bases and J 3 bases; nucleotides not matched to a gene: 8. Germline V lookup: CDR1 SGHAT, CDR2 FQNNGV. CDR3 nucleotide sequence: TGTGCCAGCAGTTCAGACAGGGAGGCCAATCAGCCCCAGCATTTT. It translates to CASSSDREANQPQHF.

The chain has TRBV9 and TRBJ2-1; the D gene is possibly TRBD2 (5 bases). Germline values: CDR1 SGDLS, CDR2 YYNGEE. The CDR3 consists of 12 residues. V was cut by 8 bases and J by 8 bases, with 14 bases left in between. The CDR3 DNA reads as TGTGCCAGTTCCCTAGCCGCCGATGAGCAGTTCTTC. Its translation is CASSLAADEQFF.

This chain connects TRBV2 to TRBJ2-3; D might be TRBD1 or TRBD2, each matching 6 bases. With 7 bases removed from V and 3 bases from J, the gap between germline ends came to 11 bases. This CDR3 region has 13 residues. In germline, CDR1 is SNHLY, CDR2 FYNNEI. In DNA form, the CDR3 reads TGTGCCAGCACTGGGGGGCTTACAGATACGCAGTATTTT. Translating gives CASTGGLTDTQYF.

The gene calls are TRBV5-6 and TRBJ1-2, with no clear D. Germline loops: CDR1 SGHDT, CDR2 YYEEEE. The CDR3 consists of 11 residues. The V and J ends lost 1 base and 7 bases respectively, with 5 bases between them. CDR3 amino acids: CASSLNSGYTF. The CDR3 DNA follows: TGTGCCAGCAGCTTGAATAGTGGCTACACCTTC.

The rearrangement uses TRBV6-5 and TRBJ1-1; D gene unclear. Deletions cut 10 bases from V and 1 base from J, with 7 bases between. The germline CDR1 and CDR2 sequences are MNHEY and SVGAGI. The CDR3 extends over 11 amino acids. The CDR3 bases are TGTGCCACCCCAGGGAACACTGAAGCTTTCTTT. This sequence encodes CATPGNTEAFF.

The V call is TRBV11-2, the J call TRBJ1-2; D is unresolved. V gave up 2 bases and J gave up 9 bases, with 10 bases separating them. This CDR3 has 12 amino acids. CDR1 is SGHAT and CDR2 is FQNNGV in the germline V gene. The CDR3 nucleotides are TGTGCCAGCAGCTTATCATTCCTTAGCTACACCTTC. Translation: CASSLSFLSYTF.

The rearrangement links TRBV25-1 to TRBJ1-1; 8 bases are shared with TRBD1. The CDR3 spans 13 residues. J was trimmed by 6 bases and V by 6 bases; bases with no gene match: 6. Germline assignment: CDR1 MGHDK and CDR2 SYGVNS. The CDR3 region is CASSWTGLAEAFF. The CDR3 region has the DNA TGTGCCAGCAGCTGGACAGGGCTCGCTGAAGCTTTCTTT.

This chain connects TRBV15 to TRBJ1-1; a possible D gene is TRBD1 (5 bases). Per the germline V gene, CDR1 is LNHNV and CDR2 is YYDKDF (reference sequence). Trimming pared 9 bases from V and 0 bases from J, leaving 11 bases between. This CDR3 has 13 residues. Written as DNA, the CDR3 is TGTGCCACGGCCGGGACGATGAACACTGAAGCTTTCTTT. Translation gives CATAGTMNTEAFF. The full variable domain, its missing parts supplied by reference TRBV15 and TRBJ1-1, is DAMVIQNPRYQVTQFGKPVTLSCSQTLNHNVMYWYQQKSSQAPKLLFHYYDKDFNNEADTPDNFQSRRPNTSFCFLDIRSPGLGDTAMYLCATAGTMNTEAFFGQGTRLTVV.

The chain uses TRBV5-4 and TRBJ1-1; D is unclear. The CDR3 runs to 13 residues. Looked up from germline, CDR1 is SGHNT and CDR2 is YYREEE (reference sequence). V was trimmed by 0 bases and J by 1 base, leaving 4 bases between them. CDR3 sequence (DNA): TGTGCCAGCAGCTTGGACCCGAACACTGAAGCTTTCTTT. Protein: CASSLDPNTEAFF.

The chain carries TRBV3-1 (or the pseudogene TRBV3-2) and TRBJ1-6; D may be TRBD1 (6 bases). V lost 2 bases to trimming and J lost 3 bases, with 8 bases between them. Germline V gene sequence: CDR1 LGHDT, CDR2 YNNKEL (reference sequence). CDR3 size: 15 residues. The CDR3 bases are TGTGCCAGCAGCCAACAACAGGGCTATAATTCACCCCTCCACTTT. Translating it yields CASSQQQGYNSPLHF.

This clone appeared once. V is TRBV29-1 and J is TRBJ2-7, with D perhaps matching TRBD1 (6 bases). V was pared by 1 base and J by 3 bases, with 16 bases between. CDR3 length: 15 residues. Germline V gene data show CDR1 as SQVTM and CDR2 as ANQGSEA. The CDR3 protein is CSVEGYRVGDYEQYF. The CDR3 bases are TGCAGCGTTGAAGGGTACAGGGTCGGAGACTACGAGCAGTACTTC.

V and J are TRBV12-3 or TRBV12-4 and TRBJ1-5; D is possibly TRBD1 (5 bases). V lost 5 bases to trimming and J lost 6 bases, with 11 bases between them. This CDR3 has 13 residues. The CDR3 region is CASSEGEGQPQHF. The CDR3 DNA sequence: TGTGCCAGCAGTGAAGGGGAAGGTCAGCCCCAGCATTTT.

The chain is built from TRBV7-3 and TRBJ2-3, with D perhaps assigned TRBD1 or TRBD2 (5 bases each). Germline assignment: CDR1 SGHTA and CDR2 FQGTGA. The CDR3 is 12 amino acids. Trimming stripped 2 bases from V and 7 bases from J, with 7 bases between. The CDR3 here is CASSLGGYTQYF. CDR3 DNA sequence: TGTGCCAGCAGCTTAGGGGGTTATACGCAGTATTTT.